The TCR beta chain described here comes from a study of CXCR3-negative and CXCR3-positive naive CD8 T cells. This CDR3 region has 13 residues. The germline V gene has CDR1 MNHEY and CDR2 SMNVEV (reference sequence). CD45RO-CCR7+CD27+CD95- defined naive CD8+ T cells. Study outcomes and limitations: Naive cells positive for CXCR3 carried more hydrophobic TRB CDR3s than CXCR3-negative ones.

UMI-labeled 5' RACE TRB cDNA libraries were prepared from the cells. TCRdb reprocessed the 5' RACE reads and stores each CDR3 protein as one record, lacking DNA. The sample includes around 160,000 distinct CDR3 sequences. Note on this clonotype: Its matching antigen is unknown.

The source of this sequence is a human donor in good health. Some clones in this sample may be carry-over from other donors' samples. The source material was naive CXCR3+ CD8+ T cells from blood. Subset: CD45RO-CCR7+CD27+CD95- naive CD8+ T cells expressing CXCR3 (TNR3+). The genes are TRBV27 and TRBJ2-1. The CDR3 protein is CASSLSGYNGQFF.